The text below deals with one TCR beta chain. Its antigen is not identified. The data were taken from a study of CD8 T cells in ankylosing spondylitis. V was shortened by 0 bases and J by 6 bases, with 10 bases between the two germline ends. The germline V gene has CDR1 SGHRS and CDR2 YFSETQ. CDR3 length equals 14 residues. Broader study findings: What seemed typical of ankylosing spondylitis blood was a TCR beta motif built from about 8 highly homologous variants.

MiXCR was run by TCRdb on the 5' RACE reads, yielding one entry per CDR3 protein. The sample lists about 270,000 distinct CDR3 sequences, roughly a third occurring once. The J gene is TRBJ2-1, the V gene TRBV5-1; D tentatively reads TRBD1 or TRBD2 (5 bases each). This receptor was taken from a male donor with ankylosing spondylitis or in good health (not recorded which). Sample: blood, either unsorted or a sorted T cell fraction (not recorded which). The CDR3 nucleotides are TGCGCCAGCAGCTTGGGGGGGACCAGCAATGAGCAGTTCTTC. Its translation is CASSLGGTSNEQFF.